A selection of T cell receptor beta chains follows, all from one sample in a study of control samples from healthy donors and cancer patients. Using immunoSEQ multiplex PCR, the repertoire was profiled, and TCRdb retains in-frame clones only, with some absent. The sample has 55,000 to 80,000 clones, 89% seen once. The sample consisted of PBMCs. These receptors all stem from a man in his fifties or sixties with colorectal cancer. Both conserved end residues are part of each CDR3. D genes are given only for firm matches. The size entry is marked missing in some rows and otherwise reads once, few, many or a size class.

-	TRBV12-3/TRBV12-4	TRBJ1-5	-	CASTTTGNRPQHF	TGTGCCAGCACCACTACAGGGAATCGACCCCAGCATTTT
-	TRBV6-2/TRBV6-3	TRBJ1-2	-	CASSYVERYPYGYTF	TGTGCCAGCAGTTACGTGGAGAGGTATCCCTATGGCTACACCTTC
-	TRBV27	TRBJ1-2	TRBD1	CASSSSRDRVDLRGYTF	TGTGCCAGCAGTTCGTCCCGGGACAGGGTGGACTTACGTGGCTACACCTTC
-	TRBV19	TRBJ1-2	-	CASSTGQNIYGYTF	TGTGCCAGTAGTACTGGACAGAACATCTATGGCTACACCTTC
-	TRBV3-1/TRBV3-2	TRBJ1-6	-	CASSQGGSLLGTLHF	TGTGCCAGCAGCCAAGGGGGGTCCCTCCTCGGGACCCTCCACTTT
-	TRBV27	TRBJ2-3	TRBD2	CASSLRLGLASTDTQYF	TGTGCCAGCAGTTTACGACTAGGACTAGCTAGCACAGATACGCAGTATTTT
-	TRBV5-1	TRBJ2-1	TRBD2	CASSPVAGGNEQFF	TGCGCCAGCAGCCCCGTAGCGGGGGGTAATGAGCAGTTCTTC
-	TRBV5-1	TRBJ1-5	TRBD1	CASKQGEGNQPQHF	TGCGCCAGCAAACAGGGGGAGGGAAATCAGCCCCAGCATTTT
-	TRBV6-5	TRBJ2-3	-	CASKPSTDTQYF	TGTGCCAGCAAGCCCAGCACAGATACGCAGTATTTT
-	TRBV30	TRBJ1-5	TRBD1	CAWRATGGGQPQHF	TGTGCCTGGAGGGCTACAGGGGGTGGTCAGCCCCAGCATTTT
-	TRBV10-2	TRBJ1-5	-	CASSHSENQPQHF	TGCGCCAGCAGTCACAGCGAAAATCAGCCCCAGCATTTT
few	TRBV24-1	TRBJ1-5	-	CATSDSRGLNQPQHF	TGTGCCACCAGTGATAGCAGGGGCCTAAATCAGCCCCAGCATTTT
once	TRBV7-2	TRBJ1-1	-	CASSLDGSVTEAFF	TGTGCCAGCAGCTTAGACGGATCCGTCACTGAAGCTTTCTTT
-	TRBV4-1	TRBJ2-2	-	CASSPTHPGAGELFF	TGCGCCAGCAGCCCCACCCATCCAGGGGCCGGGGAGCTGTTTTTT
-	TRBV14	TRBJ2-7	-	CASSQNHVSWEQYF	TGTGCCAGCAGCCAAAACCATGTGAGTTGGGAGCAGTACTTC
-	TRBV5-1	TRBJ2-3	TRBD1	CASSGEGAWDTQYF	TGCGCCAGCAGCGGTGAGGGGGCCTGGGATACGCAGTATTTT
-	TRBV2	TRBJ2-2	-	CARRTPGSPGELFF	TGTGCCAGGAGGACTCCGGGGAGTCCCGGGGAGCTGTTTTTT
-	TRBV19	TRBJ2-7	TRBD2	CASRPLSGGTYEQYF	TGTGCCAGTAGACCCCTCTCGGGGGGTACCTACGAGCAGTACTTC
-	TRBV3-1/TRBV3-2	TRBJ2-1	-	CASSQDWVGPYNEQFF	TGTGCCAGCAGCCAAGATTGGGTTGGCCCCTACAATGAGCAGTTCTTC
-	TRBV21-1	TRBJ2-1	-	CASSSSGTTEQFF	TGTGCCAGCAGCTCCTCAGGGACGACTGAGCAGTTCTTC
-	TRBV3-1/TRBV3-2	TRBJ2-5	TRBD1	CASSSRTGTQETQYF	TGTGCCAGCAGCTCCAGGACAGGGACCCAAGAGACCCAGTACTTC
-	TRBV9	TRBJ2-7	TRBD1	CASSVGQGKAYEQYF	TGTGCCAGCAGCGTTGGACAGGGGAAGGCCTACGAGCAGTACTTC
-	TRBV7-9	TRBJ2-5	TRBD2	CASSPGAGGQETQYF	TGTGCCAGCAGTCCCGGAGCGGGGGGGCAAGAGACCCAGTACTTC
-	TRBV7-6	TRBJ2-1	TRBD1	CASSRGRGYNEQFF	TGTGCCAGCAGCCGAGGCAGGGGGTACAATGAGCAGTTCTTC
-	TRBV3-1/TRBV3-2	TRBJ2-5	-	CASSQEVGGVSSRETQYF	TGTGCCAGCAGCCAAGAAGTGGGCGGGGTTTCGTCTCGGGAGACCCAGTACTTC
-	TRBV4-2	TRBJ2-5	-	CASRSGVGQETQYF	TGTGCCAGCAGATCTGGTGTGGGGCAAGAGACCCAGTACTTC
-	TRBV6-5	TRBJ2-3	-	CASSPGTHYTDTQYF	TGTGCCAGCAGTCCCGGGACTCACTACACAGATACGCAGTATTTT
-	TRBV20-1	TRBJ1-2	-	CSASEYGYTF	TGCAGTGCTAGTGAATATGGCTACACCTTC
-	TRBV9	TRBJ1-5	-	CASSSQVRGGPQHF	TGTGCCAGCAGCTCACAGGTGCGCGGAGGGCCCCAGCATTTT
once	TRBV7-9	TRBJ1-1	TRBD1	CASSPGQVNTEAFF	TGTGCCAGCAGCCCGGGACAGGTGAACACTGAAGCTTTCTTT
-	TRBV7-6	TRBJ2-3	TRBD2	CASSLRGVTDTQYF	TGTGCCAGCAGCTTGCGGGGGGTCACAGATACGCAGTATTTT
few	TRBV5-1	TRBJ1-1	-	CASSSRTGTYTEAFF	TGCGCCAGCAGCTCGCGTACAGGGACTTACACTGAAGCTTTCTTT
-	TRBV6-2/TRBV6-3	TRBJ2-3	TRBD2	CASSYSGGNTDTQYF	TGTGCCAGCAGTTACTCCGGGGGGAACACAGATACGCAGTATTTT
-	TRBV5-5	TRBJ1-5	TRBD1	CASSSTGVINQPQHF	TGTGCCAGCAGCTCCACAGGGGTTATCAATCAGCCCCAGCATTTT